This is a list of T cell receptor beta chains from one sample in a study of vaccination and CD4 T cells after COVID-19. No antigen has been identified for these receptors. MiXCR was run by TCRdb on the PCR reads, yielding one entry per CDR3 protein. The sample records 20,000 to 25,000 distinct CDR3 sequences, 45% to 50% being singletons. Sequenced sample: CD4+ T cells from blood, cultured in vitro. Receptors originate from a human donor who had recovered from COVID-19. Each CDR3 is given with its conserved first and last residue. D genes are given only for firm matches. Where a row states a size, it is once, few, many or the class of an expanded clone; other rows omit it.

>TRBJ2-3|NA|NA|TRBV24-1
CATSGLWADTQYF
TGTGCCACCAGTGGGCTTTGGGCAGATACGCAGTATTTT
>TRBJ2-3|NA|NA|TRBV5-4
CASSLAGVTSTDTQYF
TGTGCCAGCAGCTTGGCCGGGGTAACTAGCACAGATACGCAGTATTTT
>TRBJ2-1|NA|NA|TRBV7-2
CASSPRGGLSYNEQFF
TGTGCCAGCAGCCCCCGGGGAGGCCTGTCCTACAATGAGCAGTTCTTC
>TRBJ2-3|few|TRBD2|TRBV20-1
CSASWTSGSTDTQYF
TGCAGTGCTTCCTGGACTAGCGGCAGCACAGATACGCAGTATTTT
>TRBJ2-3|NA|NA|TRBV4-2
CASSQGGDTDTQYF
TGTGCCAGCAGCCAAGGCGGAGACACAGATACGCAGTATTTT
>TRBJ1-5|NA|TRBD1|TRBV6-1
CASRAQGTGNQPQHF
TGTGCCAGCAGGGCCCAGGGGACAGGGAATCAGCCCCAGCATTTT
>TRBJ2-2|NA|NA|TRBV9
CASSVYTGELFF
TGTGCCAGCAGCGTATATACCGGGGAGCTGTTTTTT
>TRBJ2-2|NA|TRBD2|TRBV19
CASRGLAVNTGELFF
TGTGCCAGTAGAGGACTAGCGGTGAACACCGGGGAGCTGTTTTTT
>TRBJ2-7|NA|TRBD2|TRBV9
CASSVGLAGAYEQYF
TGTGCCAGCAGCGTAGGCCTAGCGGGGGCCTACGAGCAGTACTTC
>TRBJ2-5|once|NA|TRBV30
CAWSSRFGETQYF
TGTGCCTGGTCCAGTCGCTTCGGAGAGACCCAGTACTTC
>TRBJ1-2|NA|NA|TRBV4-2
CASSHLPNGGEVYGYTF
TGTGCCAGCAGCCATCTCCCCAACGGGGGGGAGGTATATGGCTACACCTTC